Listed below are T cell receptor beta chains from one sample, sequenced in a study of cytomegalovirus exposure and HLA in healthy donors. Generated by immunoSEQ multiplex PCR, the TCRdb table keeps only in-frame clones and is missing some. The sample records 130,000 or so clones, roughly 80% being singletons. Specimen: PBMCs. The receptor source for this set is a woman between 40 and 55 years old in good health and CMV-seronegative. CDR3s include the opening cysteine and the closing phenylalanine or tryptophan. The order of the fields is CDR3 protein, V gene, J gene.

CASSLGGGVGYTF	TRBV11-2	TRBJ1-2
CASSEGANVLTF	TRBV6-5	TRBJ2-6
CASSAGTGGFSGYTF	TRBV7-2	TRBJ1-2
CASSPSGQLAYEQYF	TRBV19	.
CASSLPGGPGHEQFF	TRBV5-6	TRBJ2-1
CASSYRRGTGANVLTF	TRBV6-6	TRBJ2-6
CASSLGHWTGELFF	TRBV7-2	TRBJ2-2
CSVAPRGDSNTEAFF	TRBV29-1	TRBJ1-1
CASTIQGAWGYTF	TRBV19	TRBJ1-2
CASRPTSGSFGANVLTF	TRBV19	TRBJ2-6
CASSPAGLSGNTIYF	TRBV7-2	TRBJ1-3
CASRVAYLYEQYF	TRBV2	TRBJ2-7
CASSYGQVFKETQYF	TRBV6-6	TRBJ2-5
CASSLGQSSGANVLTF	TRBV11-2	TRBJ2-6
CASSLPTNTGELFF	TRBV7-9	TRBJ2-2
CASSFGDRSYGYTF	TRBV28	TRBJ1-2
CAISTGNTIYF	TRBV10-3	TRBJ1-3
CASSEGRTAYEQYF	TRBV28	TRBJ2-7
CSVEVGGTFNYGYTF	TRBV29-1	TRBJ1-2
CASSAGGTGRNNSPLHF	TRBV9	TRBJ1-6
CASSFRGTEAFF	TRBV5-4	TRBJ1-1
CASSPGTSGYGYTF	TRBV10-1	TRBJ1-2
CASREGVREQYF	TRBV28	TRBJ2-7
CASSNMVKNSQYF	TRBV28	TRBJ2-4
CASTRVQGASEQYF	TRBV2	TRBJ2-7